The rows below give T cell receptor beta chains drawn from one sample of a study of spatial heterogeneity in lung cancer. TCRdb re-called the 5' RACE reads through MiXCR, storing one row per CDR3 protein. Of some 2,400 distinct CDR3 sequences detected, approximately 8% appear once; the ten largest clones hold 25%. The sequences come from lung tumor tissue, collected at surgery. All receptors derive from a male donor with early-stage non-small cell lung cancer. The CDR3 runs from the conserved cysteine through the conserved F or W. A D gene is named only where the DNA matches it firmly. Clone size, where shown, is once, few, many, or a class for clones that have expanded.

CDR3nt: TGTGCCAGCAGCTTAACGGGGGGGGCCGTTCAGCGGAGCCCTGTGCAGTTCTTC; CDR3aa: CASSLTGGAVQRSPVQFF; v_gene: TRBV11-2; abundance: few; d_gene: TRBD2; j_gene: TRBJ2-1
CDR3nt: TGTGCCAGCTCACCACCGGCTGGGGGACGACGCATTCAGTACTTC; CDR3aa: CASSPPAGGRRIQYF; v_gene: TRBV18; abundance: many; d_gene: NA; j_gene: TRBJ2-4
CDR3nt: TGTGCCAGCAGTGAATCGGGGACGGGTACGCAGTATTTT; CDR3aa: CASSESGTGTQYF; v_gene: TRBV25-1; abundance: NA; d_gene: NA; j_gene: TRBJ2-3
CDR3nt: TGCGCCAGCAGCCTGCCCGGGACAACCTACGAGCAGTACTTC; CDR3aa: CASSLPGTTYEQYF; v_gene: TRBV5-1; abundance: medium-sized; d_gene: NA; j_gene: TRBJ2-7
CDR3nt: TGTGCCAGCAGCTTAGCCGGGAACATTCAGTACTTC; CDR3aa: CASSLAGNIQYF; v_gene: TRBV11-2; abundance: medium-sized; d_gene: NA; j_gene: TRBJ2-4
CDR3nt: TGTGCCAGCGTCGACTCCTACAATGAGCAGTTCTTC; CDR3aa: CASVDSYNEQFF; v_gene: TRBV7-9; abundance: NA; d_gene: NA; j_gene: TRBJ2-1
CDR3nt: TGTGCCACCAGCACCGGGACTAGCGGGATTAATGAGCAGTTCTTC; CDR3aa: CATSTGTSGINEQFF; v_gene: TRBV15; abundance: large; d_gene: TRBD2; j_gene: TRBJ2-1
CDR3nt: TGCGCCAGCAGCCAGGGGACATCTTCCTACGAGCAGTACTTC; CDR3aa: CASSQGTSSYEQYF; v_gene: TRBV4-3; abundance: medium-sized; d_gene: NA; j_gene: TRBJ2-7
CDR3nt: TGTGCCAGCAGCATGGGCAGAGACACTGAAGCTTTCTTT; CDR3aa: CASSMGRDTEAFF; v_gene: TRBV7-2; abundance: many; d_gene: NA; j_gene: TRBJ1-1
CDR3nt: TGTGCCAGCAGCCCGGGACAGGGCACAGATACGCAGTATTTT; CDR3aa: CASSPGQGTDTQYF; v_gene: TRBV7-2; abundance: many; d_gene: TRBD1; j_gene: TRBJ2-3
CDR3nt: TGTGCCAGCAGCCAAACCCAGACGGACGAAAAACTGTTTTTT; CDR3aa: CASSQTQTDEKLFF; v_gene: TRBV3-1; abundance: medium-sized; d_gene: NA; j_gene: TRBJ1-4
CDR3nt: TGTGCCAGCACACACGGGACGGTCCAAGAGACCCAGTACTTC; CDR3aa: CASTHGTVQETQYF; v_gene: TRBV2; abundance: NA; d_gene: NA; j_gene: TRBJ2-5
CDR3nt: TGCGCCAGCAGCTTTGGGGCCACCACCAGGACCCAGTACTTC; CDR3aa: CASSFGATTRTQYF; v_gene: TRBV5-1; abundance: medium-sized; d_gene: NA; j_gene: TRBJ2-5
CDR3nt: TGCGCCAGCAGTGAGTCTGGCAGCACCGGGGAGCTGTTTTTT; CDR3aa: CASSESGSTGELFF; v_gene: TRBV10-1; abundance: medium-sized; d_gene: NA; j_gene: TRBJ2-2
CDR3nt: TGTGCCAGCAGGGGGCCCGGCTATGGCTACACCTTC; CDR3aa: CASRGPGYGYTF; v_gene: TRBV28; abundance: medium-sized; d_gene: NA; j_gene: TRBJ1-2
CDR3nt: TGCAGTGCTACAGGGCCGGCTGAAGCTTTCTTT; CDR3aa: CSATGPAEAFF; v_gene: TRBV20-1; abundance: medium-sized; d_gene: NA; j_gene: TRBJ1-1
CDR3nt: TGTGCCAGCAGCCCACGAGGCAGAATAGAGACCCAGTACTTC; CDR3aa: CASSPRGRIETQYF; v_gene: TRBV5-6; abundance: medium-sized; d_gene: NA; j_gene: TRBJ2-5
CDR3nt: TGTGCCAGTACCCGTGGGACAGGGGTAGCAGAGACCCAGTACTTC; CDR3aa: CASTRGTGVAETQYF; v_gene: TRBV19; abundance: medium-sized; d_gene: TRBD1; j_gene: TRBJ2-5
CDR3nt: TGCAGTGCCGTCCCTCTAGGATTGCGACAAGAGACCCAGTACTTC; CDR3aa: CSAVPLGLRQETQYF; v_gene: TRBV20-1; abundance: medium-sized; d_gene: NA; j_gene: TRBJ2-5
CDR3nt: TGTGCCAGCAGCAACAGAGACTCGGGGCCCCAGCATTTT; CDR3aa: CASSNRDSGPQHF; v_gene: TRBV6-5; abundance: medium-sized; d_gene: NA; j_gene: TRBJ1-5
CDR3nt: TGTGCCAGCAGTGAATTTCGGGGGAGCGGCACCCGGGGAGTGCAGTATTTT; CDR3aa: CASSEFRGSGTRGVQYF; v_gene: TRBV25-1; abundance: medium-sized; d_gene: NA; j_gene: TRBJ2-3
CDR3nt: TGCGCCAGCAGCAGCGGGGGACCGCCAGATACGCAGTATTTT; CDR3aa: CASSSGGPPDTQYF; v_gene: TRBV5-1; abundance: medium-sized; d_gene: TRBD2; j_gene: TRBJ2-3
CDR3nt: TGTGCCAGCAGCGGACAGGCCCTAGCGGGAGCAAACGATGAGCAGTTCTTC; CDR3aa: CASSGQALAGANDEQFF; v_gene: TRBV9; abundance: medium-sized; d_gene: TRBD2; j_gene: TRBJ2-1
CDR3nt: TGTGCTAGTGGTTTTGGTACGTTGGGCGCTGGGGCCAACGTCCTGACTTTC; CDR3aa: CASGFGTLGAGANVLTF; v_gene: TRBV12-5; abundance: medium-sized; d_gene: NA; j_gene: TRBJ2-6
CDR3nt: TGTGCCAGCAGCTTTCGGACAGGGGGCACAGATACGCAGTATTTT; CDR3aa: CASSFRTGGTDTQYF; v_gene: TRBV5-6; abundance: large; d_gene: TRBD1; j_gene: TRBJ2-3
CDR3nt: TGTGCCAGCAGTGCGGACGGGATCTATGGCTACACCTTC; CDR3aa: CASSADGIYGYTF; v_gene: TRBV28; abundance: many; d_gene: NA; j_gene: TRBJ1-2
CDR3nt: TGTGCCTGGAGTGGGGACAGTACCTACAATGAGCAGTTCTTC; CDR3aa: CAWSGDSTYNEQFF; v_gene: TRBV30; abundance: few; d_gene: TRBD1; j_gene: TRBJ2-1
CDR3nt: TGTGCCAGCAGCCGGGCGGGGTCTTACAATGAGCAGTTCTTC; CDR3aa: CASSRAGSYNEQFF; v_gene: TRBV3-1; abundance: few; d_gene: NA; j_gene: TRBJ2-1
CDR3nt: TGTGCCAGCAGCCTACCCGTGCCCTACGAGCAGTACTTC; CDR3aa: CASSLPVPYEQYF; v_gene: TRBV28; abundance: many; d_gene: NA; j_gene: TRBJ2-7
CDR3nt: TGCAGTGCTCCCACAATGCCGGATACGCAGTATTTT; CDR3aa: CSAPTMPDTQYF; v_gene: TRBV20-1; abundance: medium-sized; d_gene: NA; j_gene: TRBJ2-3